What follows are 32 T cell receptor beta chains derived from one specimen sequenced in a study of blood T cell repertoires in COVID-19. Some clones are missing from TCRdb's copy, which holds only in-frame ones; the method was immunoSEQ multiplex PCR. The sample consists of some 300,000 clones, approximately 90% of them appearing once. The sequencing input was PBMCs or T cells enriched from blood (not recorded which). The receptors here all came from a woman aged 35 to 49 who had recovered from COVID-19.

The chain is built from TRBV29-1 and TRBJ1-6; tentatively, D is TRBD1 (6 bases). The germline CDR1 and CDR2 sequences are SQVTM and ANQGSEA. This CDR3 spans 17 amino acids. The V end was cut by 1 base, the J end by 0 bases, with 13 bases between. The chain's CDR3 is CSVEGGQLSSYNSPLHF. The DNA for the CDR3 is TGCAGCGTTGAAGGAGGACAGTTGAGCTCCTATAATTCACCCCTCCACTTT.

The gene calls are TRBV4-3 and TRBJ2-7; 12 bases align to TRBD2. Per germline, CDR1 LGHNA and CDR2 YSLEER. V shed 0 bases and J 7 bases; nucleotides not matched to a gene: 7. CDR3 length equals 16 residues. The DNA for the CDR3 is TGCGCCAGCAGCCAAGAACTAGCGGGAGGAGGGTGGGAGCAGTACTTC. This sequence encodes CASSQELAGGGWEQYF.

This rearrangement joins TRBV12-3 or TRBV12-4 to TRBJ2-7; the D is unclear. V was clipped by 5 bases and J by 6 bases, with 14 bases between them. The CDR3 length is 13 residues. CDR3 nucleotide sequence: TGTGCCAGCAGTCCCGGGTCGGCCTCCGAGCAGTACTTC. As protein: CASSPGSASEQYF.

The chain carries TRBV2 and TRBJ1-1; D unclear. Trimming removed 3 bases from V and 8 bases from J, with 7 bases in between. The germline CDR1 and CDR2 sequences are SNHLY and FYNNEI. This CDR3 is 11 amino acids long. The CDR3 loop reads CASSEVREAFF. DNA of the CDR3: TGTGCCAGCAGTGAGGTCAGGGAAGCTTTCTTT.

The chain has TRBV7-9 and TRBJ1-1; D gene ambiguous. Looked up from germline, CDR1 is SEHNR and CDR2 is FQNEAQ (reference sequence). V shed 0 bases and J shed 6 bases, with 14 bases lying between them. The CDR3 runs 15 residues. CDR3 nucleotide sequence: TGTGCCAGCAGCTTAGCTGGCAGGCCTGGCGCTGAAGCTTTCTTT. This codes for CASSLAGRPGAEAFF. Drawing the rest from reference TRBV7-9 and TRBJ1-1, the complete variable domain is DTGVSQNPRHKITKRGQNVTFRCDPISEHNRLYWYRQTLGQGPEFLTYFQNEAQLEKSRLLSDRFSAERPKGSFSTLEIQRTEQGDSAMYLCASSLAGRPGAEAFFGQGTRLTVV.

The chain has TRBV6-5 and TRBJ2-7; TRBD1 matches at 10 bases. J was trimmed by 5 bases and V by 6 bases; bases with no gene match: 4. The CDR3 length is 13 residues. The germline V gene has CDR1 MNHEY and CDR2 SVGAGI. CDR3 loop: CASRGTGEDEQYF. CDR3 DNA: TGTGCCAGCAGGGGGACAGGGGAGGACGAGCAGTACTTC.

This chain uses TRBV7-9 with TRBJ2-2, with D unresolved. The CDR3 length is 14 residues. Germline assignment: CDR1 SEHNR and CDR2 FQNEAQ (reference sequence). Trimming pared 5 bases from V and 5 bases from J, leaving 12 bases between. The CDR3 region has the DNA TGTGCCAGCAGCCCCCCGGGTACGACCGGGGAGCTGTTTTTT. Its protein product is CASSPPGTTGELFF.

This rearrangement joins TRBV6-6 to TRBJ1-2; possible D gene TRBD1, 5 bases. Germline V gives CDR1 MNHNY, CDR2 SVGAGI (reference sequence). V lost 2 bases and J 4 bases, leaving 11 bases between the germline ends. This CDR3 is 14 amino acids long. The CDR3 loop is CASSYSRAFYGYTF. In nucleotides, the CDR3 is TGTGCCAGCAGTTACAGCAGGGCCTTCTATGGCTACACCTTC.

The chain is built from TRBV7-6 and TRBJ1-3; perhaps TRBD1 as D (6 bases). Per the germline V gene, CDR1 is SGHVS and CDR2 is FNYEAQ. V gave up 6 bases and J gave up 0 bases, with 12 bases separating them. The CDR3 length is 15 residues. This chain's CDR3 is CASRLTGSSGNTIYF. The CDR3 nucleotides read TGTGCCAGCAGGTTGACAGGTAGCTCTGGAAACACCATATATTTT.

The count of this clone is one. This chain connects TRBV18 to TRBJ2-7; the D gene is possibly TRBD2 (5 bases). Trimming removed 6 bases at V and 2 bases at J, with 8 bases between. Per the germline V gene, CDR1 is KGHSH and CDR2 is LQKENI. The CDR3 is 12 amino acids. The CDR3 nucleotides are TGTGCCAGCTCGAGGGAGACCTACGAGCAGTACTTC. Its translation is CASSRETYEQYF.

The CDR3 DNA reads TGTGCCAGCAGCCTCAGGGGGAATGGCAATCAGCCCCAGCATTTT. Encoded protein: CASSLRGNGNQPQHF. The chain combines TRBV7-2 with TRBJ1-5; the match to TRBD1 covers 7 bases. The CDR3 sequence is 15 residues long. Per the germline V gene, CDR1 is SGHTA and CDR2 is FQGNSA. Unmatched junction bases numbered 6, after V lost 5 bases and J lost 2 bases.

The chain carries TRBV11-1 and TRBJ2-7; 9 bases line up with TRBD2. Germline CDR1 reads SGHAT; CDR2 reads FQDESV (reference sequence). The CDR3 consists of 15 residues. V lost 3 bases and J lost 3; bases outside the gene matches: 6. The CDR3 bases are TGTGCCAGCAGCTTGGGCGGGAGGGCTCTCTACGAGCAGTACTTC. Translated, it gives CASSLGGRALYEQYF.

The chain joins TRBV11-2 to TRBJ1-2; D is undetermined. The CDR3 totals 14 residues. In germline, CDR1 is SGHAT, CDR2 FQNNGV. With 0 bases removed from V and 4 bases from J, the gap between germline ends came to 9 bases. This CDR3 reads CASSLEAATYGYTF. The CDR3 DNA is TGTGCCAGCAGCTTAGAGGCGGCTACCTATGGCTACACCTTC.

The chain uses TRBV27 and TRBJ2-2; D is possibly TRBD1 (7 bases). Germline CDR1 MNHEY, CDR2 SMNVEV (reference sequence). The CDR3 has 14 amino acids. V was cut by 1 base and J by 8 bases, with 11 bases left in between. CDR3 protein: CASSLLEGAGELFF. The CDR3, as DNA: TGTGCCAGCAGTTTATTGGAGGGGGCGGGGGAGCTGTTTTTT.

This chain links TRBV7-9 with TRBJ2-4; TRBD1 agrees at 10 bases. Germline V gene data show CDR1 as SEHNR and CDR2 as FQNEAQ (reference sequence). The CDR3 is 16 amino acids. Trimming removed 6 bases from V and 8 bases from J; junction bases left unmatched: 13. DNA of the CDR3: TGTGCCAGCAGTATAACATGGGACAGGGGCTTGGACATTCAGTACTTC. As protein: CASSITWDRGLDIQYF.

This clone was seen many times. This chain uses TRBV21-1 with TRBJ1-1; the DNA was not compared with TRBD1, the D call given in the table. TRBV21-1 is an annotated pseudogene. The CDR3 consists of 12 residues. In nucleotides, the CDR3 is TGTGCCATCACGAAGGGGCACCATGAAGCTTTCTTT. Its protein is CAITKGHHEAFF.

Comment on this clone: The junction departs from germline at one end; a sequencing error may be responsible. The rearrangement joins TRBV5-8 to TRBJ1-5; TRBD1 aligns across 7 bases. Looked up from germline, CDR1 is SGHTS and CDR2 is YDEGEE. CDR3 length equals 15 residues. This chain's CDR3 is CASSQQGMVNRPQHF. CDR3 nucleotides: TGTGCCAGCAGCCAACAGGGGATGGTCAATCGGCCCCAGCATTTT.

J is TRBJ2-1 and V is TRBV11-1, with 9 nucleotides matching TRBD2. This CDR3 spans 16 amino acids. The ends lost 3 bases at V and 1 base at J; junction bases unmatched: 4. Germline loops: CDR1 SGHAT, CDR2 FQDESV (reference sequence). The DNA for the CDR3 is TGTGCCAGCAGCTTCGGACTAGCGCTATCCTACAATGAGCAGTTCTTC. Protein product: CASSFGLALSYNEQFF. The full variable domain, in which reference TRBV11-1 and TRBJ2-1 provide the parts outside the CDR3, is EAEVAQSPRYKITEKSQAVAFWCDPISGHATLYWYRQILGQGPELLVQFQDESVVDDSQLPKDRFSAERLKGVDSTLKIQPAELGDSAMYLCASSFGLALSYNEQFFGPGTRLTVL.

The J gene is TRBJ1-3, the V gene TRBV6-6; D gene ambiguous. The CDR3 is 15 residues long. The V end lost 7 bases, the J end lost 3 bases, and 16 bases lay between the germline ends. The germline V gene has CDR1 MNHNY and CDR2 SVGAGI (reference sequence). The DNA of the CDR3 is TGTGCCAGCACGACGCGGGTTGATTATGGAAACACCATATATTTT. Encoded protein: CASTTRVDYGNTIYF.

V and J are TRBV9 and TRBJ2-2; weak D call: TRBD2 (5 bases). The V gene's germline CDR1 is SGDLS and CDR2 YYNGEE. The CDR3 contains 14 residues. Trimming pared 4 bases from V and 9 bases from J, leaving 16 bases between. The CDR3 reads CASSTPQRARELFF. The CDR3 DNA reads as TGTGCCAGCAGCACCCCTCAGAGGGCCAGGGAGCTGTTTTTT.

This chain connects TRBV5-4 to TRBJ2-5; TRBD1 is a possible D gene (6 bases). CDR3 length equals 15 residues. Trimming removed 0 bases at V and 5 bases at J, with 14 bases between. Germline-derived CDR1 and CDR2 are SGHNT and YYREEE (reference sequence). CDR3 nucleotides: TGTGCCAGCAGCTTGGAAACAGGGTTGGGGGAGACCCAGTACTTC. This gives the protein CASSLETGLGETQYF.

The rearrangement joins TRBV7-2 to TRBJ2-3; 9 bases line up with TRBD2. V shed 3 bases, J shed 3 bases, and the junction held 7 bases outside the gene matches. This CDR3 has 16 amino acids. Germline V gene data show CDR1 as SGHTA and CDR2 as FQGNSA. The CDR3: CASSFIAGEGTDTQYF. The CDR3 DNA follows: TGTGCCAGCAGCTTCATAGCGGGGGAGGGGACAGATACGCAGTATTTT.

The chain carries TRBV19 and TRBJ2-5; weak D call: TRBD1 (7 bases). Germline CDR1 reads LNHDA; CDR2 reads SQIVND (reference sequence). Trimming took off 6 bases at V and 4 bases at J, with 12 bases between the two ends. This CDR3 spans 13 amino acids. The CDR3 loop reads CASRGGGGETQYF. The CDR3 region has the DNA TGTGCCAGTAGAGGAGGGGGCGGAGAGACCCAGTACTTC. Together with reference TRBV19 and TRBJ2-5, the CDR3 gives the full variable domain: DGGITQSPKYLFRKEGQNVTLSCEQNLNHDAMYWYRQDPGQGLRLIYYSQIVNDFQKGDIAEGYSVSREKKESFPLTVTSAQKNPTAFYLCASRGGGGETQYFGPGTRLLVL.

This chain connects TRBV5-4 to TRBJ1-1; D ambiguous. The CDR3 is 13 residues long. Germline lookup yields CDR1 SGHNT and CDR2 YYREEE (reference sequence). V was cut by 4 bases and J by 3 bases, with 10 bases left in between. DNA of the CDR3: TGTGCCAGCAGCCTGACTGTGGACACTGAAGCTTTCTTT. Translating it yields CASSLTVDTEAFF.

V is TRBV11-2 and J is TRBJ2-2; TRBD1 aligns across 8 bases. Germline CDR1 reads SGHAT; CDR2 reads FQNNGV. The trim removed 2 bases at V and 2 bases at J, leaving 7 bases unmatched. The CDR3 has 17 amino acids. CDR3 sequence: CASSLSPGQENTGELFF. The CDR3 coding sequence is TGTGCCAGCAGCTTATCCCCGGGACAGGAAAACACCGGGGAGCTGTTTTTT.

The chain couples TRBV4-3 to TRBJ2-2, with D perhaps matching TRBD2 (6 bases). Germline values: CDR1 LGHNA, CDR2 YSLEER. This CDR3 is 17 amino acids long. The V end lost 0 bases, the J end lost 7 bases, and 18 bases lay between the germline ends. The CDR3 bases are TGCGCCAGCAGCCAAGAAATCGCGGGGCTCATAGACGGGGAGCTGTTTTTT. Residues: CASSQEIAGLIDGELFF.

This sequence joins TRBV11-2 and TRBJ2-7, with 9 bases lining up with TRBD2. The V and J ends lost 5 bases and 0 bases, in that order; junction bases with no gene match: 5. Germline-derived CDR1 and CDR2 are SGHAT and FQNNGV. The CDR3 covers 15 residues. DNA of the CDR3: TGTGCCAGCAGCCTACCACTAGCGGGCTCCTACGAGCAGTACTTC. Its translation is CASSLPLAGSYEQYF.

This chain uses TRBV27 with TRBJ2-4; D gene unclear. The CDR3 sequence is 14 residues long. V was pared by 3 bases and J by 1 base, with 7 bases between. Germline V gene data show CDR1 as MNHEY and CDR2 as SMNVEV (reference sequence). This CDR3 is CASSLSMAKNIQYF. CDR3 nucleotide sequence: TGTGCCAGCAGTTTGTCCATGGCCAAAAACATTCAGTACTTC.

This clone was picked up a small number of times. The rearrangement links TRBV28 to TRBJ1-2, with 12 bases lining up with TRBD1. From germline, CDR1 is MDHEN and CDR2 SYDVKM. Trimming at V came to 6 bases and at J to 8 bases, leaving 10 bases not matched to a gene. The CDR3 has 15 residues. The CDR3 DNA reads TGTGCCAGCAGGGAGGGGGACAGGGGGCCCCAAGGCTACACCTTC. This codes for CASREGDRGPQGYTF.

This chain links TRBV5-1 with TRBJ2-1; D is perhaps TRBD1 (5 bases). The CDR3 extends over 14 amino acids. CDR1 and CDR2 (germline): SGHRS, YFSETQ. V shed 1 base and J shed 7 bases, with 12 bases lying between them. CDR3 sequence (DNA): TGCGCCAGCAGCTTGTTTCAGGGCCTAAATGAGCAGTTCTTC. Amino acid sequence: CASSLFQGLNEQFF.

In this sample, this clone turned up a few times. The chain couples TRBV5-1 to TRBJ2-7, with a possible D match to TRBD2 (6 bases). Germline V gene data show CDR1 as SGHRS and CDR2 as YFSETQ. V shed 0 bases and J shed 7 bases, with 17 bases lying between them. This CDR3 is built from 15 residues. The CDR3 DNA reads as TGCGCCAGCAGCTTGGGGTCGGGAGCCTCCGGGGAGCAGTACTTC. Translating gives CASSLGSGASGEQYF.

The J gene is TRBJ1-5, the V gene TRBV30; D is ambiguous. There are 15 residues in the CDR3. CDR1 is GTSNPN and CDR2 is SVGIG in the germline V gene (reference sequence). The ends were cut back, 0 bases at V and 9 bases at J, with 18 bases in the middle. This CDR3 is CAWSVGRLRSGPQHF. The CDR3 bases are TGTGCCTGGAGTGTCGGGAGACTGCGGTCAGGGCCCCAGCATTTT.